This T cell receptor beta chain was recovered during a study of control samples from healthy donors and cancer patients. The table came from immunoSEQ multiplex PCR; TCRdb's copy has only in-frame clones and leaves some out. Of 150,000 or so clones in the sample, 88% were seen once. The germline V gene encodes CDR1 LGHDT and CDR2 YNNKEL (reference sequence). The CDR3 is 13 residues long. Trimming left V 4 bases short and J 5 bases short, with 12 bases between. This receptor was obtained from a man between 18 and 29 years old in good health. The sequenced sample consisted of blood. The genes are TRBV3-1 (or the pseudogene TRBV3-2) and TRBJ2-7; the D call may be TRBD1 or TRBD2 (7 bases each). DNA of the CDR3: TGTGCCAGCAGCCCCAGGGGGGGACACGAGCAGTACTTC. This translates into CASSPRGGHEQYF.